Sequencing of this T cell receptor beta chain was carried out in a study of response to subunit inactivated influenza vaccine. Overall study findings and caveats: Authors suggested seasonal influenza vaccinations each recruit few new T cells.

V was trimmed by 2 bases and J by 0 bases, leaving 10 bases between them. Germline assignment: CDR1 MNHEY and CDR2 SVGEGT. The CDR3 covers 15 residues. Worth noting for this clonotype: What it binds is not known.

A single record per CDR3 protein comes from TCRdb applying MiXCR to the RT-PCR reads. The sample consists of about 800,000 distinct CDR3 sequences, around 20% of them appearing once. The clonotype comes from a middle-aged man who received an inactivated influenza vaccine. This rearrangement joins TRBV6-2 or TRBV6-3 to TRBJ2-5; weak D call: TRBD2 (5 bases). Sequences were derived from PBMCs from blood, sampled approximately 5 days after vaccination. DNA of the CDR3: TGTGCCAGCAGTTACCCGGACTGGAACCAAGAGACCCAGTACTTC. Translating gives CASSYPDWNQETQYF.